Below, 12 T cell receptor beta chains from the same sample are listed, as sequenced in a study of blood T cells in healthy people across ages. The authors ran a second PCR of about 7 to 12 cycles using a sample-barcoded 5' primer and a J-beta primer mix. Each CDR3 protein is one row after TCRdb ran MiXCR on the 5' RACE reads. The profile covers around 800,000 distinct CDR3 sequences, with 44% appearing a single time and 15% to 25% taken by the ten largest. The sequenced sample consisted of blood. All receptors derive from a man between 60 and 75 years old in good health.

As concerns this clonotype: At one of its ends the junction is not consistent with the germline gene, which may arise from a read error. V gene TRBV9 combines with J gene TRBJ2-2, with a weak D call TRBD1 (6 bases). This CDR3 spans 14 amino acids. Germline V lookup: CDR1 SGDLS, CDR2 YYNGEE. Here the CDR3 DNA reads TGTGCCAGCAGCGCGATTGGGGGCACCGCGGAGCTGTTTTTT. Amino acids: CASSAIGGTAELFF.

This sequence joins TRBV28 and TRBJ1-5; 7 nucleotides line up with TRBD1. The germline V gene has CDR1 MDHEN and CDR2 SYDVKM. The CDR3 extends over 13 amino acids. V lost 7 bases to trimming and J lost 7 bases; unmatched junction nucleotides: 7. CDR3 loop: CASNPRGTQPQHF. Here the CDR3 DNA reads TGTGCCAGCAATCCCAGGGGGACCCAGCCCCAGCATTTT.

Turning to this clonotype: Germline and junction disagree at one end, which may indicate a read error. V gene TRBV27 combines with J gene TRBJ1-2; D is perhaps TRBD1 (6 bases). Germline CDR1 is MNHEY and CDR2 is SMNVEV (reference sequence). This CDR3 region has 14 residues. The CDR3, as DNA: TGTGCCGGCAGTTTAAGCAGGGGCCGTGAAGGCTACACCTTC. It codes for CAGSLSRGREGYTF.

This clonotype has just a few counts. The genes are TRBV4-3 and TRBJ2-1, with no clear D. Germline loops: CDR1 LGHNA, CDR2 YSLEER. The CDR3 has 13 amino acids. Between the trimmed V and J ends, which lost 0 bases and 8 bases, there was a span of 8 bases. In nucleotides, the CDR3 is TGCGCCAGCAGCCAAGAGGGTAGACATGAGCAGTTCTTC. Its translation: CASSQEGRHEQFF.

The V gene is TRBV5-1, the J gene TRBJ2-7; 9 bases are a match to TRBD1. J lost 7 bases, V lost 1 base, and 6 bases had no gene match. CDR1 is SGHRS and CDR2 is YFSETQ in the germline V gene. The CDR3 covers 14 residues. CDR3: CASSLRQGVDEQYF. The CDR3 bases are TGCGCCAGCAGCTTGAGACAGGGGGTAGATGAGCAGTACTTC.

The chain is built from TRBV7-9 and TRBJ2-7; no clear D. CDR1 and CDR2 from the germline V gene are SEHNR and FQNEAQ (reference sequence). The CDR3 is 14 residues long. V was clipped by 5 bases and J by 2 bases, with 13 bases between them. The CDR3 here is CASSASVNAYEQYF. Here the CDR3 DNA reads TGTGCCAGCAGCGCCTCTGTTAACGCCTACGAGCAGTACTTC.

The V gene is TRBV7-2, the J gene TRBJ1-4; 9 bases align to TRBD1. The germline V gene has CDR1 SGHTA and CDR2 FQGNSA. J was trimmed by 10 bases and V by 5 bases; bases with no gene match: 8. This CDR3 is 14 amino acids long. The CDR3 sequence: CASSETGGRGKLFF. For the CDR3, the DNA is TGTGCCAGCAGCGAAACAGGGGGCAGGGGAAAACTGTTTTTT. The full variable domain, completed using reference TRBV7-2 and TRBJ1-4, is GAGVSQSPSNKVTEKGKDVELRCDPISGHTALYWYRQSLGQGLEFLIYFQGNSAPDKSGLPSDRFSAERTGGSVSTLTIQRTQQEDSAVYLCASSETGGRGKLFFGSGTQLSVL.

This clonotype has just a few counts. V usage is TRBV18 and J usage is TRBJ2-6; D is unresolved. Germline V gene lookup returns CDR1 KGHSH and CDR2 LQKENI. V shed 4 bases and J shed 0 bases, with 7 bases lying between them. The CDR3 has 15 amino acids. The CDR3 here is CASSQLSSGANVLTF. Written as DNA, the CDR3 is TGTGCCAGCTCACAACTGAGCTCTGGGGCCAACGTCCTGACTTTC.

About this clonotype: As the CDR3 is not closed by the conserved phenylalanine or tryptophan, this likely results from a read error. This chain links TRBV6-5 with TRBJ2-7; TRBD1 might be the D (5 bases). There are 13 residues in the CDR3. Germline V gene sequence: CDR1 MNHEY, CDR2 SVGAGI. Trimming left V 6 bases short and J 3 bases short, with 12 bases between. The chain's CDR3 is CASSRDRFYEQYL. In nucleotides, the CDR3 is TGTGCCAGCAGCCGCGACAGATTCTACGAGCAGTACTTA.

This chain links TRBV5-4 with TRBJ1-1; 7 positions match TRBD1. Germline values: CDR1 SGHNT, CDR2 YYREEE (reference sequence). Trimming removed 3 bases from V and 1 base from J; junction bases left unmatched: 6. The CDR3 covers 15 residues. CDR3 amino acids: CASSYTQGKNTEAFF. The CDR3 bases are TGTGCCAGCAGCTATACACAGGGGAAGAACACTGAAGCTTTCTTT.

The gene calls are TRBV14 and TRBJ2-1; D not resolved. Germline V lookup: CDR1 SGHDN, CDR2 FVKESK. V shed 7 bases and J shed 6 bases, with 25 bases lying between them. The CDR3 contains 17 residues. The CDR3 loop reads CASILECGDTTSNEQFF. CDR3 in DNA: TGTGCCAGCATCCTCGAGTGCGGCGACACCACGTCCAATGAGCAGTTCTTC.

This clonotype was seen a few times. This sequence joins TRBV15 and TRBJ2-5; D gene unclear. The CDR3 is 14 residues long. From germline, CDR1 is LNHNV and CDR2 YYDKDF (reference sequence). V dropped 1 base and J dropped 11 bases, with 17 bases sitting between them. The CDR3 DNA sequence: TGTGCCACCAGCAGAGGAGCCGAGGCGCGCTGGCAGTACTTC. Residues: CATSRGAEARWQYF.